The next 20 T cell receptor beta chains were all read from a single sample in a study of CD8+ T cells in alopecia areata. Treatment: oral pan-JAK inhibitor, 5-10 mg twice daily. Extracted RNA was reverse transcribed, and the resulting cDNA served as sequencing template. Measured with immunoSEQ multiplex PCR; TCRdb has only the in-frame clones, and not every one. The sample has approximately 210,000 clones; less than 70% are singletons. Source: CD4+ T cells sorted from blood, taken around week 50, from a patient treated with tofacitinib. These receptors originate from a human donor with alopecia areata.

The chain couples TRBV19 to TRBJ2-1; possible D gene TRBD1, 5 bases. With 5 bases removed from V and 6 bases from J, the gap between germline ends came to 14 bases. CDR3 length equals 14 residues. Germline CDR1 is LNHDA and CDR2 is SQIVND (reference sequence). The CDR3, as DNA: TGTGCCAGTAGTTCCTACAGGCGATTCAATGAGCAGTTCTTC. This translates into CASSSYRRFNEQFF.

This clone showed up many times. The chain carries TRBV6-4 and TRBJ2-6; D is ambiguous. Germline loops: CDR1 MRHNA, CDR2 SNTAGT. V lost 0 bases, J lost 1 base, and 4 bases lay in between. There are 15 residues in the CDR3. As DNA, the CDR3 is TGTGCCAGCAGTGACTCAGGTTCTGGGGCCAACGTCCTGACTTTC. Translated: CASSDSGSGANVLTF.

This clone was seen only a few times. The CDR3 DNA is TGTGCCAGCAGACCTTCGGGGGGCCGAGACACCGGGGAGCTGTTTTTT. It yields the protein CASRPSGGRDTGELFF. The chain uses TRBV5-6 and TRBJ2-2, with TRBD2 as a possible D gene (7 bases). CDR3 length equals 16 residues. The germline V gene has CDR1 SGHDT and CDR2 YYEEEE. V lost 5 bases and J lost 3, with 17 bases in between.

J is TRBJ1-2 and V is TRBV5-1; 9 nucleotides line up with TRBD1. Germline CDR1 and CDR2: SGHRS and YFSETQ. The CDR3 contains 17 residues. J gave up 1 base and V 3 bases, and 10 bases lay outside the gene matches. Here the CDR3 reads CASSSYPPGQGNYGYTF. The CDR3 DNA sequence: TGCGCCAGCAGCTCCTATCCTCCGGGACAGGGTAACTATGGCTACACCTTC.

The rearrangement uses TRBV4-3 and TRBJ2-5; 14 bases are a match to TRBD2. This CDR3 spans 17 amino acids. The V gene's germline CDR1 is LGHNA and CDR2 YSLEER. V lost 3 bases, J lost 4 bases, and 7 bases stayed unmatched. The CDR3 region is CASSHLIGTSGGETQYF. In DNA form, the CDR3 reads TGCGCCAGCAGCCACCTAATAGGGACTAGCGGGGGAGAGACCCAGTACTTC.

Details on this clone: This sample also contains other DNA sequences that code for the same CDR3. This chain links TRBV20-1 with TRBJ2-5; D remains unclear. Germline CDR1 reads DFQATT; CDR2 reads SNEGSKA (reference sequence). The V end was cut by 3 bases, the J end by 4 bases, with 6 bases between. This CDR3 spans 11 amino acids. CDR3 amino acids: CSARTGETQYF. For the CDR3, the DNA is TGCAGTGCTAGGACGGGAGAGACCCAGTACTTC.

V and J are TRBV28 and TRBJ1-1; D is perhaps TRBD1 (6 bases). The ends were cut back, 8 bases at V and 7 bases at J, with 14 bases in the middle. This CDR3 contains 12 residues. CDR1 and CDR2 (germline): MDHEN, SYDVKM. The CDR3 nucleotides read TGTGCCAGCCTGATACAGGGAAATGAAGCTTTCTTT. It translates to CASLIQGNEAFF. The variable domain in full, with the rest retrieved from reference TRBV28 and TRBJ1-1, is DVKVTQSSRYLVKRTGEKVFLECVQDMDHENMFWYRQDPGLGLRLIYFSYDVKMKEKGDIPEGYSVSREKKERFSLILESASTNQTSMYLCASLIQGNEAFFGQGTRLTVV.

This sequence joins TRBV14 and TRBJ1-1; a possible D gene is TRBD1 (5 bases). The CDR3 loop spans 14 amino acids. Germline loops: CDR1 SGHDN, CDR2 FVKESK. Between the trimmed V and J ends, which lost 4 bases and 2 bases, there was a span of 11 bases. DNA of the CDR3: TGTGCCAGCAGCCTGACAGACTCCAACACTGAAGCTTTCTTT. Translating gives CASSLTDSNTEAFF.

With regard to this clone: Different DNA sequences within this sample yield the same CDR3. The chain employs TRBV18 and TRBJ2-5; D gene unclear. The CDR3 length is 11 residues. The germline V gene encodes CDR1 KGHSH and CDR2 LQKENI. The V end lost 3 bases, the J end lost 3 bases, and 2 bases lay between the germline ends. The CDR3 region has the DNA TGTGCCAGCTCACCCAAAGAGACCCAGTACTTC. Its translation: CASSPKETQYF. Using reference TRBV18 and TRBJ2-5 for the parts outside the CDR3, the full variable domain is NAGVMQNPRHLVRRRGQEARLRCSPMKGHSHVYWYRQLPEEGLKFMVYLQKENIIDESGMPKERFSAEFPKEGPSILRIQQVVRGDSAAYFCASSPKETQYFGPGTRLLVL.

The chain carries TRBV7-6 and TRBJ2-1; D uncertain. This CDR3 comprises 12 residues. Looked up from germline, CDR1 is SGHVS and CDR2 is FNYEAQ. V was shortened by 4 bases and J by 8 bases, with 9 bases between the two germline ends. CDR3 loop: CASSSHGDEQFF. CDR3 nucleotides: TGTGCCAGCAGCTCCCATGGGGATGAGCAGTTCTTC.

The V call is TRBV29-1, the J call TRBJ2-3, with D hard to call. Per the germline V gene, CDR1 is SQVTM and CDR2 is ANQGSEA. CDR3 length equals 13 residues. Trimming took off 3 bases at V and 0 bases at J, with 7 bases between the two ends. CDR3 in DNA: TGCAGCGTTGATACACCGAGCACAGATACGCAGTATTTT. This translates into CSVDTPSTDTQYF.

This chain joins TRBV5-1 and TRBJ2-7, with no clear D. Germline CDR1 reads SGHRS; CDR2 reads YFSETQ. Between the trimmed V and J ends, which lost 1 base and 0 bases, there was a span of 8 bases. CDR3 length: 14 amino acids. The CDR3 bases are TGCGCCAGCAGCTTGACGGGTAGCTCCTACGAGCAGTACTTC. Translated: CASSLTGSSYEQYF.

For the CDR3, the DNA is TGCAGCGTCGCACGATCTAGGGGATTTGAAGCTTTCTTT. Translating it yields CSVARSRGFEAFF. The chain is built from TRBV29-1 and TRBJ1-1; D is perhaps TRBD1 (5 bases). The CDR3 has 13 amino acids. Per the germline V gene, CDR1 is SQVTM and CDR2 is ANQGSEA. The V end lost 6 bases, the J end lost 7 bases, and 18 bases lay between the germline ends.

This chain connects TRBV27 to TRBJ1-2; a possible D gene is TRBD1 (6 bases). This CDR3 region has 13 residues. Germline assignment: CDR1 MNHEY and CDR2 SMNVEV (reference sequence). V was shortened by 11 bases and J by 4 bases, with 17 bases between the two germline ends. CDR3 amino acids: CASQGLDGYGYTF. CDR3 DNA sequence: TGTGCCTCACAGGGACTTGATGGCTATGGCTACACCTTC.

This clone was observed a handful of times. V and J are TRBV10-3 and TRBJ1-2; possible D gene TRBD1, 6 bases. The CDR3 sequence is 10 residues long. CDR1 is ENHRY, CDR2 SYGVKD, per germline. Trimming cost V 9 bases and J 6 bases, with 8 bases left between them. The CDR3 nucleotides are TGTGCCATACAGGGCGATGGCTACACCTTC. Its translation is CAIQGDGYTF.

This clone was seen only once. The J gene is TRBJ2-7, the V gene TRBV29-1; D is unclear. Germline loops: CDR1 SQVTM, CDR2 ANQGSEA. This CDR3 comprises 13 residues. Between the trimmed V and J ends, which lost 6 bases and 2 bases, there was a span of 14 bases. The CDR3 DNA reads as TGCAGCGTCCAGGAGCAGTCAGCCTACGAGCAGTACTTC. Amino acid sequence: CSVQEQSAYEQYF.

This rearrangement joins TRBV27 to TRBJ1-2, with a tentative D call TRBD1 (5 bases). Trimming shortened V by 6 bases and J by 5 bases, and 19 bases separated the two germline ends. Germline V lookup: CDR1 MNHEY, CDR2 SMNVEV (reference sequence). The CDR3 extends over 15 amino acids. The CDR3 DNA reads TGTGCCAGCAGGTCCGGGGGTTTGGAATTTTATGGCTACACCTTC. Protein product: CASRSGGLEFYGYTF.

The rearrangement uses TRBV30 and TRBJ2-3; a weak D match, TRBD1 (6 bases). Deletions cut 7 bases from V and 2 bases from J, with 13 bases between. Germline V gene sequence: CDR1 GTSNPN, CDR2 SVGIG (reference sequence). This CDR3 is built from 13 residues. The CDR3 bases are TGTGCCTTCCGGGACAAGTACACAGATACGCAGTATTTT. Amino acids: CAFRDKYTDTQYF.

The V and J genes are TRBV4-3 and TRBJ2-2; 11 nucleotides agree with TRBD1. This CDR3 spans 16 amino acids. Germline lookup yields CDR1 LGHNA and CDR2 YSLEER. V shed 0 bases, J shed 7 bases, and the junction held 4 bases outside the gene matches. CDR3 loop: CASSQEDRGLGGELFF. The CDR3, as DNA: TGCGCCAGCAGCCAAGAGGACAGGGGGCTGGGCGGGGAGCTGTTTTTT.

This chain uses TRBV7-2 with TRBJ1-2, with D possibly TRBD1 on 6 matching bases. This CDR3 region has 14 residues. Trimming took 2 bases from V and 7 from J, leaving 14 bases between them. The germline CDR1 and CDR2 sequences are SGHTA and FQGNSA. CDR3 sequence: CASSLLDRRPGYTF. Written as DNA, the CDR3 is TGTGCCAGCAGCTTACTCGACAGGCGCCCTGGCTACACCTTC.